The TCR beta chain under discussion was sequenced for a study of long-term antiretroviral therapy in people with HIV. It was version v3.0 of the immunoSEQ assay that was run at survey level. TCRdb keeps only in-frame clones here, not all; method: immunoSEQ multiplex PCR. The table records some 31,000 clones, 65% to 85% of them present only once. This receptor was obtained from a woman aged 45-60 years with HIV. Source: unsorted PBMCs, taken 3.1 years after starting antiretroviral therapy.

The CDR3 region has the DNA TGTGCCAGTCGCCGGTATGGGGCGGAGACTGAAGCTTTCTTT. This translates into CASRRYGAETEAFF. This rearrangement joins TRBV19 to TRBJ1-1, with a tentative D call TRBD1 (5 bases). The CDR3 is 14 residues long. The V and J ends lost 8 bases and 5 bases respectively, with 18 bases between them. CDR1 and CDR2 from the germline V gene are LNHDA and SQIVND (reference sequence).